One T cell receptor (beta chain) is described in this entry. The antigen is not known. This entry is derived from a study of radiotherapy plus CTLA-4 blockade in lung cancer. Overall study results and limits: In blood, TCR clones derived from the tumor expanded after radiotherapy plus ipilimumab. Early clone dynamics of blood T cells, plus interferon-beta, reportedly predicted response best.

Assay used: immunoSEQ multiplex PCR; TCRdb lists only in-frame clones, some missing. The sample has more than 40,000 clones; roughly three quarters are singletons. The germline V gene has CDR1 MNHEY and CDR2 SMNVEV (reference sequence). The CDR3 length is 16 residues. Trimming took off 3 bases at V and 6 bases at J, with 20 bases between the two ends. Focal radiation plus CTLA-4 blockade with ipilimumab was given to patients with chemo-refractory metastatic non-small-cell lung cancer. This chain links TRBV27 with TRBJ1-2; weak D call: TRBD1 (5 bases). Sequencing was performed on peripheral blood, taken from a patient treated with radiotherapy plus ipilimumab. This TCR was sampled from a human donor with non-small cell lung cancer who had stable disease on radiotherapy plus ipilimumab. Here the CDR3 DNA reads TGTGCCAGCAGTTTCTCTAGAGTCCGGACACTCGATGGCTACACCTTC. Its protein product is CASSFSRVRTLDGYTF.